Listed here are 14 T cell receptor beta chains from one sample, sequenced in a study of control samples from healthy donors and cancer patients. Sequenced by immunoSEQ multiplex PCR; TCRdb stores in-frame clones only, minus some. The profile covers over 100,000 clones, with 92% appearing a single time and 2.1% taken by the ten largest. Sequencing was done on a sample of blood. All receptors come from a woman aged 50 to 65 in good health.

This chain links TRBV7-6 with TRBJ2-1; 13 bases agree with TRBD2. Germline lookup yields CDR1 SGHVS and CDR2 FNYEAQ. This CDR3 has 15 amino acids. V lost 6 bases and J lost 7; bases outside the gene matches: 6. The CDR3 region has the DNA TGTGCCAGCAGTGATAGACTAGCGGGGGGTAATGAGCAGTTCTTC. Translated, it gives CASSDRLAGGNEQFF.

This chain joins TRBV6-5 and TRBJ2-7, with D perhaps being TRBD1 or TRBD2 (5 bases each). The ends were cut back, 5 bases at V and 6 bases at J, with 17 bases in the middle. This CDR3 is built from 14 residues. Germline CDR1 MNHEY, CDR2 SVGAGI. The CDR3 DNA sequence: TGTGCCAGCAGTAAGACGGCCTGGGGGAGCGAGCAGTACTTC. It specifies CASSKTAWGSEQYF.

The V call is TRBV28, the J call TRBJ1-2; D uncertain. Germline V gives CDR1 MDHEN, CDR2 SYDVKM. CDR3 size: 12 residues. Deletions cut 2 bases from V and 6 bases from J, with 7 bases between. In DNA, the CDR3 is TGTGCCAGCAGTTTAGTAAACCATGGCTACACCTTC. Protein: CASSLVNHGYTF.

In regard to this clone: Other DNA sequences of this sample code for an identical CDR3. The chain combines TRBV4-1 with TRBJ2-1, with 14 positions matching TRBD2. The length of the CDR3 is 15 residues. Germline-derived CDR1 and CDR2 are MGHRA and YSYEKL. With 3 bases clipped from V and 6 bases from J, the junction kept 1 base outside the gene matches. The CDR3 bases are TGCGCCAGCAGCCAGGGACTAGCGGGAGTCAATGAGCAGTTCTTC. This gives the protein CASSQGLAGVNEQFF.

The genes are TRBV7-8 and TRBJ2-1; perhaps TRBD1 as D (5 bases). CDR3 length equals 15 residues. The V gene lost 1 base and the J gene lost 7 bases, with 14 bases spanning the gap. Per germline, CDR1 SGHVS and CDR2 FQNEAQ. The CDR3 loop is CASSLDGAGWNEQFF. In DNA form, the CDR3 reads TGTGCCAGCAGCTTAGATGGGGCAGGGTGGAATGAGCAGTTCTTC.

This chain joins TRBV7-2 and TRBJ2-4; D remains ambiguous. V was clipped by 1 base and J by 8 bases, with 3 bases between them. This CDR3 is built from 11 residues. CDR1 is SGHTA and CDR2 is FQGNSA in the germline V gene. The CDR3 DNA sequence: TGTGCCAGCAGCTTAGAGGACATTCAGTACTTC. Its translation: CASSLEDIQYF. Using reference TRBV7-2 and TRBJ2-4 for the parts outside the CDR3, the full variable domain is GAGVSQSPSNKVTEKGKDVELRCDPISGHTALYWYRQSLGQGLEFLIYFQGNSAPDKSGLPSDRFSAERTGGSVSTLTIQRTQQEDSAVYLCASSLEDIQYFGAGTRLSVL.

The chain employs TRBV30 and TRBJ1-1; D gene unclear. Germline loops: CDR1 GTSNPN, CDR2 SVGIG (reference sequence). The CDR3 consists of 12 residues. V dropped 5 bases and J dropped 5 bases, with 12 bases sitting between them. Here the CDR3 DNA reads TGTGCCTGGCTCCCAGTGGTGACTGAAGCTTTCTTT. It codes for CAWLPVVTEAFF.

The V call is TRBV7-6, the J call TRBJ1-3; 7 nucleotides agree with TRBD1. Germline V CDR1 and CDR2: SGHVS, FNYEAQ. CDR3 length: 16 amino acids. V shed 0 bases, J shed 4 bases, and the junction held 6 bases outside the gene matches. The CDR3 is CASSLASGTVGNTIYF. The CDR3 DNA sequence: TGTGCCAGCAGCTTAGCGTCGGGGACAGTGGGAAACACCATATATTTT.

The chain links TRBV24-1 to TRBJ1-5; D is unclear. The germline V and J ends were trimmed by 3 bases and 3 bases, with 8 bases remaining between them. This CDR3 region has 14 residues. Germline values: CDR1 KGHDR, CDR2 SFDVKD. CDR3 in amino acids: CATSDSGPNQPQHF. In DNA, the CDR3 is TGTGCCACCAGTGATAGTGGGCCCAATCAGCCCCAGCATTTT.

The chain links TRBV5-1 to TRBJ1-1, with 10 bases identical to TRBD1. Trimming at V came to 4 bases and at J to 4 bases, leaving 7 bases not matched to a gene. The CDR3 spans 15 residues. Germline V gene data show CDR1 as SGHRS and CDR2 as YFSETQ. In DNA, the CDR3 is TGCGCCAGCAGCCGCCCAGGACAGGGGGGCACTGAAGCTTTCTTT. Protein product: CASSRPGQGGTEAFF.

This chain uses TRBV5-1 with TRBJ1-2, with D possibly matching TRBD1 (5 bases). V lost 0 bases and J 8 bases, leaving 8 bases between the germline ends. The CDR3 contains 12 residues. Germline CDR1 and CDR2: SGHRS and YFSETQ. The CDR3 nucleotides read TGCGCCAGCAGCTTGGTAGGGGAAGGCTACACCTTC. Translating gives CASSLVGEGYTF.

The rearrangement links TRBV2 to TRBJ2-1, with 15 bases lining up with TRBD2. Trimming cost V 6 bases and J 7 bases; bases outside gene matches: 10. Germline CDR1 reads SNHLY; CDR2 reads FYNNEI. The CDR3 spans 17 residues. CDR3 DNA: TGTGCCAGCAGGATTCGGACTAGCGGGGGGGCCGGGAATGAGCAGTTCTTC. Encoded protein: CASRIRTSGGAGNEQFF.

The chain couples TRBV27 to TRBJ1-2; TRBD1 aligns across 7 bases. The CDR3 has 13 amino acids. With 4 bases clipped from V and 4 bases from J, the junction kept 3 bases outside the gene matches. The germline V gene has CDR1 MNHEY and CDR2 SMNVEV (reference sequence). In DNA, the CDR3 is TGTGCCAGCAGTTCAGGGGGGGCCTATGGCTACACCTTC. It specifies CASSSGGAYGYTF.

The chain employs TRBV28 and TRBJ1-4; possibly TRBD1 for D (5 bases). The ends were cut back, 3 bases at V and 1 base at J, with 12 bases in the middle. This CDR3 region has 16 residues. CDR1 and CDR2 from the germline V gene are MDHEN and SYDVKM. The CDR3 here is CASSLAGRGTNEKLFF. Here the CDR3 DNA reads TGTGCCAGCAGTTTGGCGGGAAGGGGAACTAATGAAAAACTGTTTTTT. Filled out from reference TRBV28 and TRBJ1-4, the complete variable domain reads DVKVTQSSRYLVKRTGEKVFLECVQDMDHENMFWYRQDPGLGLRLIYFSYDVKMKEKGDIPEGYSVSREKKERFSLILESASTNQTSMYLCASSLAGRGTNEKLFFGSGTQLSVL.